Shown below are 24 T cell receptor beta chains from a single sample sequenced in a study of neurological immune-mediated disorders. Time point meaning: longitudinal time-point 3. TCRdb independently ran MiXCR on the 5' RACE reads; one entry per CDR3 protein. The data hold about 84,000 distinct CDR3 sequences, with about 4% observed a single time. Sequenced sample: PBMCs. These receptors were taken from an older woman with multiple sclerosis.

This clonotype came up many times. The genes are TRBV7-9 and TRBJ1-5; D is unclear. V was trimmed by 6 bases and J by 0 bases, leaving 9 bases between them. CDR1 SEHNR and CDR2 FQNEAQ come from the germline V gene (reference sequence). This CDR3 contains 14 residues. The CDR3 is CASSFTGSNQPQHF. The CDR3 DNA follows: TGTGCCAGCAGTTTCACGGGTAGCAATCAGCCCCAGCATTTT.

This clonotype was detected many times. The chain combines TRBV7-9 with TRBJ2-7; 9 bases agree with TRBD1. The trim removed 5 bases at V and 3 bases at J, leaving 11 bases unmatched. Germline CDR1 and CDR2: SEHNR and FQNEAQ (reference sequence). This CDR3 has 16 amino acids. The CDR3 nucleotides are TGTGCCAGCAGCCTATACGGGACAGGGAGTTTCTACGAGCAGTACTTC. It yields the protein CASSLYGTGSFYEQYF.

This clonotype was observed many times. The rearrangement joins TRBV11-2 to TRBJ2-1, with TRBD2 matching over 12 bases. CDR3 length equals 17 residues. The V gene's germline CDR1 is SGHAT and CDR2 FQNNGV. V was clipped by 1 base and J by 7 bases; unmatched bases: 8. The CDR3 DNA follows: TGTGCCAGCAGCTTAGGGACTAGCGGGGAGGTGGTTAATGAGCAGTTCTTC. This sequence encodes CASSLGTSGEVVNEQFF. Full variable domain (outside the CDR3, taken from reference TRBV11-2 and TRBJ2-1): EAGVAQSPRYKIIEKRQSVAFWCNPISGHATLYWYQQILGQGPKLLIQFQNNGVVDDSQLPKDRFSAERLKGVDSTLKIQPAKLEDSAVYLCASSLGTSGEVVNEQFFGPGTRLTVL.

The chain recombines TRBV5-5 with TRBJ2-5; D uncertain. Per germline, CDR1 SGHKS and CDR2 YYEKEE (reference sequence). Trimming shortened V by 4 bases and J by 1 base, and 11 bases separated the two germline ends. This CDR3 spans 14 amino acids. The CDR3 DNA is TGTGCCAGCAGCAAAACAGCCGGCCAAGAGACCCAGTACTTC. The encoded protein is CASSKTAGQETQYF. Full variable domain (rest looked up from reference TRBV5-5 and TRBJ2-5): DAGVTQSPTHLIKTRGQQVTLRCSPISGHKSVSWYQQVLGQGPQFIFQYYEKEERGRGNFPDRFSARQFPNYSSELNVNALLLGDSALYLCASSKTAGQETQYFGPGTRLLVL.

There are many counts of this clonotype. CDR3 amino acids: CSAIEGPALYGYTF. The CDR3 nucleotides read TGCAGTGCTATTGAGGGGCCAGCCCTATATGGCTACACCTTC. The J gene is TRBJ1-2, the V gene TRBV20-1; maybe TRBD1 (5 bases). The V gene's germline CDR1 is DFQATT and CDR2 SNEGSKA (reference sequence). This CDR3 spans 14 amino acids. With 4 bases removed from V and 5 bases from J, the gap between germline ends came to 17 bases.

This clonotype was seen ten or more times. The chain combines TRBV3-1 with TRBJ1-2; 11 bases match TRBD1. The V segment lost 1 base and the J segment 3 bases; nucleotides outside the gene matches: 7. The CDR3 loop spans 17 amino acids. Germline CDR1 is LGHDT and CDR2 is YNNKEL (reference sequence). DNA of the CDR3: TGTGCCAGCAGCCAAGTAATAGGACAGGGGGCCCACTATGGCTACACCTTC. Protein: CASSQVIGQGAHYGYTF.

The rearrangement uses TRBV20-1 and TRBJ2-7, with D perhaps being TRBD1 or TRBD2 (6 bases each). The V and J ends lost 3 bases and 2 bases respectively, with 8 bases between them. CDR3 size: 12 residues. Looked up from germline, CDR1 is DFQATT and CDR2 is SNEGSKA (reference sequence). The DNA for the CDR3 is TGCAGTGCTAGGGGGGGCCCCTACGAGCAGTACTTC. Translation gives CSARGGPYEQYF.

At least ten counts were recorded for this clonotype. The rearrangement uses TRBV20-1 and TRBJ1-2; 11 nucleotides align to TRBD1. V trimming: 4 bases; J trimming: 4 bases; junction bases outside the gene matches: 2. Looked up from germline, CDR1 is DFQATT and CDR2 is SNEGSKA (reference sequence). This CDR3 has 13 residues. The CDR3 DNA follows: TGCAGTGCTACCGGGACAGGGGGCTATGGCTACACCTTC. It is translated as CSATGTGGYGYTF.

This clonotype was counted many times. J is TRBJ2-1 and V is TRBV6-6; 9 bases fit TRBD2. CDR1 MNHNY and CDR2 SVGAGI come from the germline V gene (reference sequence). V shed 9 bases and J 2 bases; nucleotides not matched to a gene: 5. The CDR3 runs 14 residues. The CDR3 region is CASLSGGPYNEQFF. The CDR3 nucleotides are TGTGCCAGTCTTAGCGGGGGTCCCTACAATGAGCAGTTCTTC.

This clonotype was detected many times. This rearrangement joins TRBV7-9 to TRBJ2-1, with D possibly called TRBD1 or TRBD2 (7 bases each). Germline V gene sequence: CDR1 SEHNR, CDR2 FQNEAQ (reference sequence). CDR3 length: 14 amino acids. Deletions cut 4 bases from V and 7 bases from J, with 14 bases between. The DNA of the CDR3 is TGTGCCAGCAGCTGGGAGGGGGCTCGGAATGAGCAGTTCTTC. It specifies CASSWEGARNEQFF.

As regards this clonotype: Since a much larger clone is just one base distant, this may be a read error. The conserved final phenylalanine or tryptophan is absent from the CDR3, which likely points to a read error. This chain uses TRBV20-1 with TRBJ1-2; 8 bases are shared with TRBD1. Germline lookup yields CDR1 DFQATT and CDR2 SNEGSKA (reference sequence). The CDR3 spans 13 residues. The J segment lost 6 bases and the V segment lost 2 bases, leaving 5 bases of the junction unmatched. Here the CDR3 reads CSARPQTGDGYTL. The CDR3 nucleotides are TGCAGTGCTAGACCCCAGACAGGGGATGGCTACACCTTA.

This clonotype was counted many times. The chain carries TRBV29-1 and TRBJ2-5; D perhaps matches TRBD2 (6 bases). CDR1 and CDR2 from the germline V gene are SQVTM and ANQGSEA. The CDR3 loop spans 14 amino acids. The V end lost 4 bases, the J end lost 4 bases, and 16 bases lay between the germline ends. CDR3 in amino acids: CSVVPGLVGETQYF. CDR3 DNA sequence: TGCAGCGTTGTTCCGGGACTCGTCGGAGAGACCCAGTACTTC.

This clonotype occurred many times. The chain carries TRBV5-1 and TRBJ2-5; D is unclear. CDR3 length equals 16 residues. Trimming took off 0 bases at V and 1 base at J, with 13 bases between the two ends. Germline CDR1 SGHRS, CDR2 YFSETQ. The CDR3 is CASSLGGFGFQETQYF. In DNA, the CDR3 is TGCGCCAGCAGCTTGGGCGGATTCGGATTCCAAGAGACCCAGTACTTC.

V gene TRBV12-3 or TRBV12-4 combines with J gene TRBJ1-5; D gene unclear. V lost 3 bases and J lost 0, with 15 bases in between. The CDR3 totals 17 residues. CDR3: CASSFKVPVYSNQPQHF. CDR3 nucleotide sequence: TGTGCCAGCAGTTTTAAAGTCCCGGTGTATAGCAATCAGCCCCAGCATTTT.

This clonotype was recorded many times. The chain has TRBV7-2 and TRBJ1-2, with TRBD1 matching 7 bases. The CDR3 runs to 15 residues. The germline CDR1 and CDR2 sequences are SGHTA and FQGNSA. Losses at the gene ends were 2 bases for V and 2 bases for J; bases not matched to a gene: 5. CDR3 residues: CASSLYVQGNYGYTF. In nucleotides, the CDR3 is TGTGCCAGCAGCTTATATGTACAGGGGAACTATGGCTACACCTTC.

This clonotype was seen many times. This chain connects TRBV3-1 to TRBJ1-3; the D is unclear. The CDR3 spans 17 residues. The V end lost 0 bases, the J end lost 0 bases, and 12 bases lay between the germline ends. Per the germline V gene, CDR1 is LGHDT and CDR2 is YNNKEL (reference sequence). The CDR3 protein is CASSQDSPDSSGNTIYF. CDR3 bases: TGTGCCAGCAGCCAAGATAGTCCAGACTCCTCTGGAAACACCATATATTTT.

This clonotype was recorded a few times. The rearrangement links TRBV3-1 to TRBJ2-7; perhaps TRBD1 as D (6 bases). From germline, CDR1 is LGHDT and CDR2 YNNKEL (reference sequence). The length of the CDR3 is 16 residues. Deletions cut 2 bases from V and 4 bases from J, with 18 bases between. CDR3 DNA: TGTGCCAGCAGCCAAAGTCAGGGGCCACCTTTATACGAGCAGTACTTC. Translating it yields CASSQSQGPPLYEQYF.

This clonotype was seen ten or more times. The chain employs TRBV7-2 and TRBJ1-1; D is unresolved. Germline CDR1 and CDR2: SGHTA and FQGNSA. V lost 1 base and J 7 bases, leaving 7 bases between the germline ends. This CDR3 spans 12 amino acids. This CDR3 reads CASSLGSSEAFF. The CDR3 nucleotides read TGTGCCAGCAGCTTAGGGTCCAGTGAAGCTTTCTTT.

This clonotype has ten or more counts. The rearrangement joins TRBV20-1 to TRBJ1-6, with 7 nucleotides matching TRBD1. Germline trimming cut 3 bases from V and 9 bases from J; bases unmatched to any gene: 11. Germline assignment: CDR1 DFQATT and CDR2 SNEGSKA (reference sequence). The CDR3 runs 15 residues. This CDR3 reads CSASPADRVVSPLHF. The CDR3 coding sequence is TGCAGTGCTAGCCCAGCAGACAGGGTGGTTTCACCCCTCCACTTT.

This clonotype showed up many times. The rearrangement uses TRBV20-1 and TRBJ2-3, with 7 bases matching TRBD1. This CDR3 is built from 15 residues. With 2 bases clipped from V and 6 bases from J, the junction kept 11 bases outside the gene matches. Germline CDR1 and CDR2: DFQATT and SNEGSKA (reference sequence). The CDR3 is CSARTGTTGADTQYF. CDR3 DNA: TGCAGTGCTAGAACGGGAACCACAGGGGCGGATACGCAGTATTTT.

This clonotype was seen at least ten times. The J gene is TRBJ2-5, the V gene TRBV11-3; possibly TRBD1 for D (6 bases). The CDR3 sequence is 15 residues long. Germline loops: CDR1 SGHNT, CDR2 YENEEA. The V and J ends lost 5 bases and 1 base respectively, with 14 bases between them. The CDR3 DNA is TGTGCCAGCAGCGAGCTAACAGGGACCCAAGAGACCCAGTACTTC. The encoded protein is CASSELTGTQETQYF.

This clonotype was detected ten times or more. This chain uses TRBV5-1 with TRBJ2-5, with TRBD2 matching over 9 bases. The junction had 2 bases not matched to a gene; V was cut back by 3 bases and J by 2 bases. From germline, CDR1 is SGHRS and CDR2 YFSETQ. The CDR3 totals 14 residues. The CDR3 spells CASSWLAGQETQYF. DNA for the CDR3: TGCGCCAGCAGCTGGCTAGCGGGGCAAGAGACCCAGTACTTC. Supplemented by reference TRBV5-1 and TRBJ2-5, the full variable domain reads KAGVTQTPRYLIKTRGQQVTLSCSPISGHRSVSWYQQTPGQGLQFLFEYFSETQRNKGNFPGRFSGRQFSNSRSEMNVSTLELGDSALYLCASSWLAGQETQYFGPGTRLLVL.

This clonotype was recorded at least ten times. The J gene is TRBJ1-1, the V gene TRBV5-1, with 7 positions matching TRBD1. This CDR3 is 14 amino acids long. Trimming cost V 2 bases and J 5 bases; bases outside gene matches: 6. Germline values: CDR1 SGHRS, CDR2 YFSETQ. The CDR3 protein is CASSFSQGVTEAFF. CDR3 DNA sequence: TGCGCCAGCAGCTTTAGCCAGGGGGTGACTGAAGCTTTCTTT.

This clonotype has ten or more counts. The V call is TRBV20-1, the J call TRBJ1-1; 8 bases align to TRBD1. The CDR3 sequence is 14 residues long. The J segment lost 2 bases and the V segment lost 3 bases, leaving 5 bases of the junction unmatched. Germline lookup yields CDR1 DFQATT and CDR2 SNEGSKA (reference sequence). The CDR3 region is CSARGTGLNTEAFF. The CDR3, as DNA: TGCAGTGCTAGGGGGACAGGCCTAAACACTGAAGCTTTCTTT.